A single sample gave rise to the 30 T cell receptor beta chains below, sequenced in a study of blood T cell repertoires in COVID-19. The protocol was immunoSEQ multiplex PCR, while the TCRdb copy is restricted to in-frame clones and leaves out a portion. The table includes about 190,000 clones, over 80% detected once. The specimen sequenced was peripheral blood. The receptors were gathered from a middle-aged woman with acute or convalescent COVID-19.

The chain employs TRBV6-5 and TRBJ1-2; 8 nucleotides agree with TRBD1. This CDR3 contains 14 residues. Trimming at V came to 6 bases and at J to 3 bases, leaving 6 bases not matched to a gene. Germline V gene sequence: CDR1 MNHEY, CDR2 SVGAGI. The CDR3: CASRQTGQDYGYTF. The CDR3 DNA is TGTGCCAGCAGACAAACGGGACAGGACTATGGCTACACCTTC.

The rearrangement links TRBV2 to TRBJ1-4; the match to TRBD1 covers 12 bases. The V and J ends lost 7 bases and 8 bases, in that order; junction bases with no gene match: 8. The CDR3 is 15 residues long. The germline CDR1 and CDR2 sequences are SNHLY and FYNNEI. As DNA, the CDR3 is TGTGCCAGCACCCGCAGGGACAGGGGGCCCGAAAAACTGTTTTTT. Amino acid sequence: CASTRRDRGPEKLFF.

The rearrangement links TRBV30 to TRBJ2-1; 12 nucleotides line up with TRBD2. The CDR3 spans 15 residues. In germline, CDR1 is GTSNPN, CDR2 SVGIG (reference sequence). With V trimmed by 4 bases and J by 8 bases, 9 bases remained unmatched. CDR3 nucleotide sequence: TGTGCCTGGAACCGACTAGCGGGAGTAGGCCATGAGCAGTTCTTC. Translated: CAWNRLAGVGHEQFF.

The chain links TRBV6-2 or TRBV6-3 to TRBJ2-7; D gene unclear. Per the germline V gene, CDR1 is MNHEY and CDR2 is SVGEGT. The CDR3 has 11 amino acids. Trimming pared 6 bases from V and 6 bases from J, leaving 9 bases between. The CDR3: CASSLTSEQYF. CDR3 bases: TGTGCCAGCAGCCTTACTTCCGAGCAGTACTTC.

J is TRBJ2-1 and V is TRBV7-3; TRBD2 matches at 14 bases. Germline V lookup: CDR1 SGHTA, CDR2 FQGTGA. V shed 1 base, J shed 0 bases, and the junction held 2 bases outside the gene matches. This CDR3 contains 18 residues. This CDR3 reads CASSLKGLAGASYNEQFF. CDR3 nucleotide sequence: TGTGCCAGCAGCTTAAAGGGACTAGCGGGGGCCTCCTACAATGAGCAGTTCTTC.

This clone was detected once. The V call is TRBV7-9, the J call TRBJ2-1; 11 nucleotides match TRBD2. V lost 6 bases to trimming and J lost 3 bases; unmatched junction nucleotides: 7. The CDR3 length is 16 residues. Germline loops: CDR1 SEHNR, CDR2 FQNEAQ (reference sequence). CDR3 in DNA: TGTGCCAGCAGACCAGGGACTAGCGGATACTACAATGAGCAGTTCTTC. Its translation: CASRPGTSGYYNEQFF.

The chain combines TRBV6-5 with TRBJ2-1, with D perhaps TRBD2 (6 bases). The CDR3 consists of 15 residues. V lost 5 bases and J lost 2, with 13 bases in between. From germline, CDR1 is MNHEY and CDR2 SVGAGI. DNA of the CDR3: TGTGCCAGCAGTCGACTAGTCGGGGCCTACAATGAGCAGTTCTTC. Protein: CASSRLVGAYNEQFF.

V and J are TRBV27 and TRBJ1-6; weak D call: TRBD1 (6 bases). Germline V lookup: CDR1 MNHEY, CDR2 SMNVEV (reference sequence). The CDR3 sequence is 16 residues long. Trimming cost V 4 bases and J 8 bases, with 18 bases left between them. The CDR3 loop is CASSSSWVGGDSPLHF. The CDR3, as DNA: TGTGCCAGCAGTTCCTCCTGGGTAGGGGGGGATTCACCCCTCCACTTT.

The V and J genes are TRBV10-1 and TRBJ1-6; 7 bases map to TRBD1. The V gene end was trimmed by 0 bases and the J gene end by 10 bases; junction bases not matched to a gene: 9. This CDR3 has 16 amino acids. The germline V gene encodes CDR1 WNHNN and CDR2 SYGVQD (reference sequence). CDR3 sequence: CASSESNDREKSPLHF. CDR3 in DNA: TGCGCCAGCAGTGAGTCCAACGACAGGGAAAAGTCACCCCTCCACTTT.

The chain is built from TRBV9 and TRBJ1-1, with a possible D match to TRBD1 (6 bases). The CDR3 consists of 15 residues. CDR1 and CDR2 (germline): SGDLS, YYNGEE. Between the trimmed V and J ends, which lost 4 bases and 0 bases, there was a span of 13 bases. CDR3: CASSHATGMNTEAFF. The CDR3 bases are TGTGCCAGCAGCCACGCGACAGGAATGAACACTGAAGCTTTCTTT. Filled out from reference TRBV9 and TRBJ1-1, the complete variable domain reads DSGVTQTPKHLITATGQRVTLRCSPRSGDLSVYWYQQSLDQGLQFLIQYYNGEERAKGNILERFSAQQFPDLHSELNLSSLELGDSALYFCASSHATGMNTEAFFGQGTRLTVV.

The chain uses TRBV29-1 and TRBJ1-4; D possibly corresponds to TRBD1 (5 bases). Germline CDR1 reads SQVTM; CDR2 reads ANQGSEA. The CDR3 is 13 residues long. CDR3 in amino acids: CTASTGVGEKLFF. In DNA form, the CDR3 reads TGCACCGCCTCAACGGGGGTTGGAGAAAAACTGTTTTTT.

The chain uses TRBV5-4 and TRBJ2-1; 9 nucleotides match TRBD1. CDR3 length equals 15 residues. The junction had 5 bases not matched to a gene; V was cut back by 2 bases and J by 5 bases. CDR1 SGHNT and CDR2 YYREEE come from the germline V gene (reference sequence). CDR3 protein: CASSFGDRAHNEQFF. CDR3 DNA: TGTGCCAGCAGCTTCGGGGACAGGGCCCACAATGAGCAGTTCTTC.

V gene TRBV18 combines with J gene TRBJ2-4; 7 bases line up with TRBD1. After removal of 5 bases from V and 1 base from J, the junction contained 5 bases not matched to a gene. Germline assignment: CDR1 KGHSH and CDR2 LQKENI. The CDR3 totals 15 residues. The CDR3 coding sequence is TGTGCCAGCTCAGCATCGACAGGGGCCAAAAACATTCAGTACTTC. This codes for CASSASTGAKNIQYF.

CDR3 sequence: CASSVFGGANTDTQYF. The CDR3 nucleotides read TGTGCCAGCAGCGTCTTCGGGGGGGCCAACACAGATACGCAGTATTTT. This chain links TRBV2 with TRBJ2-3; 8 nucleotides match TRBD2. The CDR3 contains 16 residues. V was clipped by 6 bases and J by 2 bases; unmatched bases: 10. Germline CDR1 is SNHLY and CDR2 is FYNNEI.

This chain links TRBV27 with TRBJ2-2, with 15 bases fitting TRBD2. Looked up from germline, CDR1 is MNHEY and CDR2 is SMNVEV (reference sequence). The trim removed 4 bases at V and 1 base at J, leaving 7 bases unmatched. The CDR3 extends over 19 amino acids. DNA for the CDR3: TGTGCCAGCAGTTCTGAGAGGACTAGCGGGGGGGTGAACACCGGGGAGCTGTTTTTT. It codes for CASSSERTSGGVNTGELFF.

The genes are TRBV18 and TRBJ2-1; D is perhaps TRBD1 (6 bases). The CDR3 length is 17 residues. Germline lookup yields CDR1 KGHSH and CDR2 LQKENI. Trimming stripped 2 bases from V and 2 bases from J, with 16 bases between. The CDR3 DNA is TGTGCCAGCTCACCATCGGACAGATTTTTTACCTACAATGAGCAGTTCTTC. This encodes CASSPSDRFFTYNEQFF.

The chain links TRBV18 to TRBJ1-5; 7 positions match TRBD1. V trimming: 5 bases; J trimming: 2 bases; junction bases outside the gene matches: 6. The germline gives CDR1 KGHSH, CDR2 LQKENI. CDR3 length equals 15 residues. CDR3 region: CASSSGTEGNQPQHF. The CDR3 DNA follows: TGTGCCAGCTCATCAGGGACAGAGGGCAATCAGCCCCAGCATTTT.

This clone came up a few times. The rearrangement links TRBV21-1 to TRBJ1-5. TRBV21-1 is a known pseudogene. This CDR3 region has 13 residues. The CDR3 is CASLSARGGAQHF. Here the CDR3 DNA reads TGTGCCAGCCTCAGCGCTCGGGGTGGGGCCCAGCATTTT.

This chain joins TRBV3-1 (or the pseudogene TRBV3-2) and TRBJ2-7; D perhaps matches TRBD2 (6 bases). Trimming took 1 base from V and 2 from J, leaving 12 bases between them. Germline CDR1 is LGHDT and CDR2 is YNNKEL (reference sequence). There are 15 residues in the CDR3. CDR3: CASSQVYGGTYEQYF. For the CDR3, the DNA is TGTGCCAGCAGCCAAGTATACGGGGGAACCTACGAGCAGTACTTC.

The V call is TRBV5-4, the J call TRBJ2-1; D is perhaps TRBD1 (5 bases). There are 15 residues in the CDR3. The V gene's germline CDR1 is SGHNT and CDR2 YYREEE (reference sequence). Deletions cut 1 base from V and 8 bases from J, with 16 bases between. DNA of the CDR3: TGTGCCAGCAGCTTGAGACAGAACCCTATGGATGAGCAGTTCTTC. Encoded protein: CASSLRQNPMDEQFF.

The V call is TRBV27, the J call TRBJ1-2; TRBD1 matches at 9 bases. Germline V gives CDR1 MNHEY, CDR2 SMNVEV (reference sequence). CDR3 length: 18 residues. With 5 bases clipped from V and 1 base from J, the junction kept 14 bases outside the gene matches. CDR3 residues: CASSQTGTGPPLNYGYTF. The CDR3 coding sequence is TGTGCCAGCAGTCAAACCGGGACAGGGCCTCCTCTTAACTATGGCTACACCTTC.

This rearrangement joins TRBV19 to TRBJ1-5; D call uncertain. CDR1 is LNHDA and CDR2 is SQIVND in the germline V gene (reference sequence). This CDR3 is 12 amino acids long. The germline V and J ends were trimmed by 3 bases and 4 bases, with 4 bases remaining between them. CDR3 in DNA: TGTGCCAGTAGTATGGCTAATCAGCCCCAGCATTTT. Translated, it gives CASSMANQPQHF.

This clone has just one count. The rearrangement joins TRBV28 to TRBJ1-2; the D gene is possibly TRBD1 (6 bases). CDR3 length equals 15 residues. Per germline, CDR1 MDHEN and CDR2 SYDVKM. Trimming shortened V by 4 bases and J by 4 bases, and 16 bases separated the two germline ends. CDR3 bases: TGTGCCAGCAGTTCATTGAGGGGGGGGAGCTATGGCTACACCTTC. Translating gives CASSSLRGGSYGYTF.

V is TRBV7-8 and J is TRBJ1-2; TRBD1 matches at 8 bases. This CDR3 region has 15 residues. Unmatched junction bases numbered 13, after V lost 5 bases and J lost 8 bases. CDR1 and CDR2 (germline): SGHVS, FQNEAQ. The CDR3 sequence is CASSKDLTGAGGYTF. The CDR3 coding sequence is TGTGCCAGCAGCAAGGACTTGACAGGGGCTGGCGGCTACACCTTC.

The chain carries TRBV28 and TRBJ1-2; 7 nucleotides align to TRBD1. With 4 bases clipped from V and 7 bases from J, the junction kept 9 bases outside the gene matches. The CDR3 extends over 14 amino acids. Per germline, CDR1 MDHEN and CDR2 SYDVKM. The CDR3 coding sequence is TGTGCCAGCAGTTCCCAGGGGGTTTCGGCTGGCTACACCTTC. This codes for CASSSQGVSAGYTF.

V and J are TRBV19 and TRBJ1-1; D gene unclear. CDR3 length equals 13 residues. CDR1 is LNHDA, CDR2 SQIVND, per germline (reference sequence). Trimming shortened V by 5 bases and J by 1 base, and 8 bases separated the two germline ends. CDR3 sequence (DNA): TGTGCCAGTAGTCTTATAGCGAACACTGAAGCTTTCTTT. It encodes CASSLIANTEAFF.

J is TRBJ1-2 and V is TRBV11-1; D call uncertain. Germline CDR1 and CDR2: SGHAT and FQDESV (reference sequence). The CDR3 is 14 amino acids. The V end was cut by 0 bases, the J end by 6 bases, with 11 bases between. The CDR3: CASSLAQWRDGYTF. The CDR3, as DNA: TGTGCCAGCAGCTTAGCGCAATGGAGGGATGGCTACACCTTC.

The chain couples TRBV30 to TRBJ2-1; 9 bases map to TRBD1. Losses at the gene ends were 5 bases for V and 10 bases for J; bases not matched to a gene: 3. The CDR3 runs 11 residues. Germline V CDR1 and CDR2: GTSNPN, SVGIG (reference sequence). The CDR3 region is CAWGQGYEQFF. As DNA, the CDR3 is TGTGCCTGGGGACAGGGGTACGAGCAGTTCTTC.

V usage is TRBV6-1 and J usage is TRBJ1-3, with D possibly being TRBD1 (5 bases). V lost 2 bases and J 1 base, leaving 15 bases between the germline ends. CDR3 size: 17 residues. Per the germline V gene, CDR1 is MNHNS and CDR2 is SASEGT. The CDR3 nucleotides are TGTGCCAGCAGTGAAATACAAGGACAAGGGTCTGGAAACACCATATATTTT. Translating gives CASSEIQGQGSGNTIYF.

The chain is built from TRBV3-1 (or the pseudogene TRBV3-2) and TRBJ2-1, with 7 bases fitting TRBD2. The CDR3 is 17 amino acids. V dropped 1 base and J dropped 0; count of bases not matched to a gene: 6. Germline V gives CDR1 LGHDT, CDR2 YNNKEL (reference sequence). CDR3 sequence (DNA): TGTGCCAGCAGCCAAGGAGGCGGGAGAAGCTCCTACAATGAGCAGTTCTTC. This codes for CASSQGGGRSSYNEQFF.